This T cell receptor (beta chain) was identified during a study of CD8 T cells in Susac syndrome. CDR1 is SQVTM and CDR2 is ANQGSEA in the germline V gene. V was cut by 4 bases and J by 1 base, with 4 bases left in between. This CDR3 is 12 amino acids long. TCR beta was sequenced from blood CD8+ and CD4+ T cells. Negative isolation yielded CD4+ and CD8+ T cells, and FACS enriched TEMRA cells. RNA in amounts of roughly 0.5 to 1 ug was reverse transcribed with random hexamers. Amplification of TCR beta CDR3 was carried out by immunoSEQ multiplex PCR, which covered 54 Vbeta and 13 Jbeta segments. TCRdb redid the calling of the immunoSEQ multiplex PCR reads with MiXCR, one entry per CDR3 protein. The sample carries 150,000 or so distinct CDR3 sequences, just under 95% recorded once.

This sequence originates from a human donor in good health. The chain joins TRBV29-1 to TRBJ2-2; D gene unclear. Specimen: CD4+ T cells from PBMCs. CDR3 DNA: TGCAGCGTTGTAGTGAACACCGGGGAGCTGTTTTTT. Translated, it gives CSVVVNTGELFF.